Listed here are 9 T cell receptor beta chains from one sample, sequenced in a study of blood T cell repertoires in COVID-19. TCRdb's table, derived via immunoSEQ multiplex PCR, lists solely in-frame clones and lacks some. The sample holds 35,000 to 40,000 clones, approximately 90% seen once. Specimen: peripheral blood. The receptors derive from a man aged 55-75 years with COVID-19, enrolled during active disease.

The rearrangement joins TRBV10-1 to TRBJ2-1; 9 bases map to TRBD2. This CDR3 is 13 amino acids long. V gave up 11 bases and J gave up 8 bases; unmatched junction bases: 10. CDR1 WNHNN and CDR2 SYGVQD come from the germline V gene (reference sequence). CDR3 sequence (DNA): TGCGCCTCGGGGGTAGCGGGAGAGGATGAGCAGTTCTTC. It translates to CASGVAGEDEQFF.

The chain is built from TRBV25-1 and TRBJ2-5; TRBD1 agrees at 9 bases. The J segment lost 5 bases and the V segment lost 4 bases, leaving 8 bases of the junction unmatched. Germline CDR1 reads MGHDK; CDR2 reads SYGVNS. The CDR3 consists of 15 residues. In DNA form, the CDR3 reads TGTGCCAGCAGTGTCTCACAGGGGGCCCGGGAGACCCAGTACTTC. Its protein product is CASSVSQGARETQYF.

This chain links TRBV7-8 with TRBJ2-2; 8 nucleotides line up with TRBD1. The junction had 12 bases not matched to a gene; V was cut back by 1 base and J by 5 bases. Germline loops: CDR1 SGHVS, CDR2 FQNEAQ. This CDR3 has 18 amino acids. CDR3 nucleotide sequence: TGTGCCAGCAGCTTAGGGAATACCGGGACAGGCGGAACCGGGGAGCTGTTTTTT. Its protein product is CASSLGNTGTGGTGELFF.

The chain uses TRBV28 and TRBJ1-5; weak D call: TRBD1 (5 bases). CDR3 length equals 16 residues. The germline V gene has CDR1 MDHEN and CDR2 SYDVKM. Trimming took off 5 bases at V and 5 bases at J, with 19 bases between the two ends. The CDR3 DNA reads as TGTGCCAGCAGTCCCCTAGGGGCAGTCGGCGATCAGCCCCAGCATTTT. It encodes CASSPLGAVGDQPQHF.

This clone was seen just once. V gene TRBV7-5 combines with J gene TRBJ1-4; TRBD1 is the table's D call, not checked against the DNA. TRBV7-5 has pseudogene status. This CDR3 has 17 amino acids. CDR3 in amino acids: CVRSLPGQGGTNEKLFF. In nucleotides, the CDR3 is TGTGTCAGAAGCTTACCCGGACAGGGGGGTACTAATGAAAAACTGTTTTTT.

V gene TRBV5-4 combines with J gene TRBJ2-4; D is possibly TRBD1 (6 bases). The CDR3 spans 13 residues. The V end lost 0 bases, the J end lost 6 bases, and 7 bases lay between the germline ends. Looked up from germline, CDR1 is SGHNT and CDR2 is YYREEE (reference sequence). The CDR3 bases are TGTGCCAGCAGCTTGGAACAGGGAAACATTCAGTACTTC. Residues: CASSLEQGNIQYF. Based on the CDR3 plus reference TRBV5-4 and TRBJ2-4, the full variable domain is ETGVTQSPTHLIKTRGQQVTLRCSSQSGHNTVSWYQQALGQGPQFIFQYYREEENGRGNFPPRFSGLQFPNYSSELNVNALELDDSALYLCASSLEQGNIQYFGAGTRLSVL.

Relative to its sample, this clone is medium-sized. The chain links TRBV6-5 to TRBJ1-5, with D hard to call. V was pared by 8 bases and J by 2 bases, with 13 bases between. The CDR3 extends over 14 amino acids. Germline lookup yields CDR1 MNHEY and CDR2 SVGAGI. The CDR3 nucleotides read TGTGCCAGCGCGGGGAACATGGGCAATCAGCCCCAGCATTTT. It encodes CASAGNMGNQPQHF.

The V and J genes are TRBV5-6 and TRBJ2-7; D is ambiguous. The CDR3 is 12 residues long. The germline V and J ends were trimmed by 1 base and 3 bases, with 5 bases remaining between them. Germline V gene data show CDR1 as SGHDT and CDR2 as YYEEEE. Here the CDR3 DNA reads TGTGCCAGCAGCTTGAACAGCTACGAGCAGTACTTC. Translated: CASSLNSYEQYF.

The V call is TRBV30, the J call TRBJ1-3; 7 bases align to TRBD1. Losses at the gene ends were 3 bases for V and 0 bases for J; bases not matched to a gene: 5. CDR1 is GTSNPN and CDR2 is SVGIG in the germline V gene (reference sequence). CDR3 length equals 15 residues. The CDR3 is CAWRDRVRSGNTIYF. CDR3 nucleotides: TGTGCCTGGAGAGACAGGGTCCGCTCTGGAAACACCATATATTTT.